This paragraph covers one TCR beta chain sequence. Its specificity is not known. The sample belongs to a study of blood T cells in healthy people across ages. General study findings and limits: Measured against age, TCR beta diversity per million T cells decreased in a roughly linear manner.

CDR3 length: 17 residues. Germline CDR1 reads KGHDR; CDR2 reads SFDVKD. Deletions cut 0 bases from V and 6 bases from J, with 18 bases between. Primers used in a second PCR of about 6 to 11 cycles were a sample-barcoded 5' primer and a J-beta primer mix. TCRdb called the 5' RACE reads again in MiXCR, with one record for every CDR3 protein. Of around 1,900,000 distinct CDR3 sequences listed, about two fifths are singletons. This receptor was taken from a human donor in good health. This chain connects TRBV24-1 to TRBJ2-3, with D hard to call. Sequencing was performed on blood. The DNA for the CDR3 is TGTGCCACCAGTGATTTGTCCACGCCCTATAACACGGATACGCAGTATTTT. It translates to CATSDLSTPYNTDTQYF.